This is a list of T cell receptor beta chains from one sample in a study of T-cell reconstitution after alpha-beta-depleted transplantation in children. TCRdb ran MiXCR on the PCR reads and lists one entry per CDR3 protein. This sample has fewer than 85,000 distinct CDR3 sequences, with less than 15% found just once. The specimen was PBMCs, mostly from graft donor cells, collected 180 days after TCRalphabeta/CD19-depleted stem cell transplant. These receptors all stem from a male patient aged 2-9 years who had a stem cell transplant for acute lymphoblastic leukemia, so the T cells may come from the graft donor. CDR3s include the opening cysteine and the closing phenylalanine or tryptophan.

TRBV7-2 | CASSLEGGGADEQFF
TRBV12-3/TRBV12-4 | CASSLLNRGRYGYTF
TRBV12-3/TRBV12-4 | CASSGSRGPTYGYTF
TRBV28 | CASSTLAGGLGETQYF
TRBV6-2/TRBV6-3 | CASSYSKTSGQGNYGYTF
TRBV5-1 | CASSFIGSIGDNEQFF
TRBV5-5 | CASSPSWTGGTGNTIYF
TRBV4-1 | CASSHRTGAGRNIQYF
TRBV12-3/TRBV12-4 | CASRNRASITGELFF
TRBV7-2 | CASSLRPPVLAMLTDTQYF
TRBV7-6 | CASSASWDREEKETQYF
TRBV7-2 | CATGTGVGDTQYF
TRBV29-1 | CSVGMWGEPRDSYGYTF
TRBV7-9 | CASSSPGNTEAFF
TRBV10-3 | CAISHGGGSSYEQYF
TRBV9 | CASSVGGTVGGAQYF
TRBV12-3/TRBV12-4 | CASSIRRVFSNQPQHF
TRBV5-5 | CASSPGTREDQPQHF
TRBV6-5 | CASSYSAVGDIQYF
TRBV20-1 | CSAPGQLNYGYTF
TRBV4-3 | CASSRGRTGKGNYGYTF
TRBV20-1 | CSARVAKNIQYF
TRBV5-6 | CASSLPRPNYGYTF